This entry features one T cell receptor beta chain sequence. The antigen it binds to is not known. No quality values exist for individual bases; no much larger clone is one base distant. This record comes from a study of blood T cell repertoires in COVID-19 (TCRdb year 2020). About the study as a whole: Samples from collaborators originated in the United States, Italy and Spain and spanned both the acute and convalescent phases of COVID-19. The material from the prospective study consisted of cDNA or gDNA derived from T cells, B-cell-depleted T cells, or PBMCs. Deeply sampled blood TCRbeta repertoires from subjects exposed to, actively infected with, or recovered from COVID-19 were included in the dataset. The repertoires were made available in a free public database intended to serve as a resource for research on the immune response to SARS-CoV-2. Samples came from the ongoing ImmuneRACE study (first 160 participants) plus 1,254 subjects from 6 global collaborators. Sample metadata almost always included a de-identified subject ID, COVID-19 status, age in years and sex. Where HLA class I and class II types were available, the types were taken from metadata supplied by the sample provider, not from assay-based typing.

TCRbeta CDR3 regions were amplified from genomic DNA by means of the immunoSEQ Assay, a bias-controlled multiplex PCR. The authors' analysis ran thus. Within the assay, amplification of reference gene primers was used to estimate how many nucleated cells each sample contained. To quantify the absolute abundance of each unique TCRbeta CDR3 rearrangement, sequence reads were collapsed and filtered. For each sample, productive Simpson clonality was calculated by taking the square root of Simpson's diversity index across productive rearrangements. Here the immuneACCESS table is served through TCRdb, limited to in-frame sequences with V and J called. Missing clones are a known gap in these copies; in checked studies unresolved V genes cover under half, and the rest lacks a known reason. The D gene and trimming were derived from the DNA, and the V and J assignments and clone size from that table. Recorded for this sample are about 40,000 clones; approximately 83% of them occurred a single time. The ten largest account for around 24% of the sample.

The paper's findings and limits, for the study overall: The quantity of clinical and demographic metadata differed by source and by participant and was supplied without curation.

The collaborating institutions used their own protocols to collect whole blood in K2EDTA tubes. For TCRbeta analysis, collaborators shipped samples in one of three forms: frozen whole blood, isolated PBMCs, or DNA extracted from either of those sample types. From the cysteine up to the phenylalanine, the CDR3 has a length of 18 residues. Only the CDR3 DNA is retained, 54 bases long and in frame from the first base. CDR1 is given as MDHEN and CDR2 as SYDVKM, both from the germline V gene. At the junction V is shortened by 5 bases and J by 1 base, with 21 bases in between. The TCR originated in a human donor with acute or convalescent COVID-19. The donor label of this sample is uncertain. This receptor chain uses TRBV28 and TRBJ2-4; TRBD1 could be the D gene, as 5 bases match. The material sequenced was peripheral blood. The CDR3 here reads CASSPWTPLRAAKNIQYF. The DNA sequence follows: TGTGCCAGCAGTCCTTGGACCCCCCTCAGGGCGGCCAAAAACATTCAGTACTTC.